These T cell receptor beta chains were read from a single sample in a study of blood T cell repertoires in COVID-19. Generated by immunoSEQ multiplex PCR, the TCRdb table keeps only in-frame clones and is missing some. The sample has tens of thousands of clones; 81% are singletons. Sequenced material: peripheral blood. Every receptor here comes from a woman of 80 years or more with COVID-19, enrolled during active disease. The CDR3 runs from the conserved cysteine through the conserved F or W. D genes are given only for firm matches. Rows may omit the clone size; those that give it use once, few, many or a size class.

CDR3 DNA	CDR3 protein	clone size	J gene	V gene	D gene
TGTGCCAGCATCCCAACTCTCATGAACACTGAAGCTTTCTTT	CASIPTLMNTEAFF	-	TRBJ1-1	TRBV6-5	-
TGTGCCAGCAGCTTAGCGGGACTAGAAAACATTCAGTACTTC	CASSLAGLENIQYF	once	TRBJ2-4	TRBV7-8	TRBD2
TGTGCCTGGTCCCCAGGTGGAAGCAATCAGCCCCAGCATTTT	CAWSPGGSNQPQHF	-	TRBJ1-5	TRBV30	-
TGTGCCAGCAGCCCACCGGGACTAGCGGGAGGGCGTACAGATACGCAGTATTTT	CASSPPGLAGGRTDTQYF	once	TRBJ2-3	TRBV7-9	TRBD2
TGTGCCAGCAGCTTGGCCGCAGATACGCAGTATTTT	CASSLAADTQYF	many	TRBJ2-3	TRBV5-6	-
TGTGCTAGCAGCTGGGACAGACAAGAGACCCAGTACTTC	CASSWDRQETQYF	-	TRBJ2-5	TRBV7-7	TRBD1
TGTGCCAGCAGCTTAACTAGCGGGAGATTAATTGATGAGCAGTTCTTC	CASSLTSGRLIDEQFF	-	TRBJ2-1	TRBV7-9	TRBD2
TGCGCCAGCAGCCAGACAGGCCGGGTTGGAGCTTTCTTT	CASSQTGRVGAFF	-	TRBJ1-1	TRBV4-1	-
TGTGCCAGTAGTATCCATCCCCGACAGGGGATAAACACTGAAGCTTTCTTT	CASSIHPRQGINTEAFF	-	TRBJ1-1	TRBV19	TRBD1
TGTGCCAGTGGAGGGTACAATGAGCAGTTCTTC	CASGGYNEQFF	-	TRBJ2-1	TRBV28	-
TGTGCCACCAGTGATTTTGGTCAGGGGGCGCGGAGAGTGAACACTGAAGCTTTCTTT	CATSDFGQGARRVNTEAFF	-	TRBJ1-1	TRBV24-1	TRBD1
TGTGCCTGGGCCGGACAGGGGGCTACTGAAGCTTTCTTT	CAWAGQGATEAFF	-	TRBJ1-1	TRBV6-5	TRBD1